The 14 T cell receptor beta chains in this list originate from one sample, sequenced in a study of blood T cells in healthy people across ages. Combining a sample-barcoded 5' primer with a J-beta primer mix, a second PCR ran for roughly 7 to 11 cycles. From the 5' RACE reads, TCRdb called clonotypes with MiXCR, one entry per CDR3 protein. The sample has hundreds of thousands of distinct CDR3 sequences; under 65% are singletons. Sequencing used blood. Source of these receptors: a woman of 80 years or more in good health.

This rearrangement joins TRBV20-1 to TRBJ1-1, with 7 bases fitting TRBD1. The CDR3 has 11 amino acids. V shed 6 bases and J 3 bases; nucleotides not matched to a gene: 1. Germline V CDR1 and CDR2: DFQATT, SNEGSKA (reference sequence). The CDR3 region is CSATGDTEAFF. The DNA for the CDR3 is TGCAGTGCCACAGGGGACACTGAAGCTTTCTTT.

The V and J genes are TRBV4-3 and TRBJ2-3, with 9 bases lining up with TRBD1. The length of the CDR3 is 15 residues. V shed 3 bases and J 1 base; nucleotides not matched to a gene: 2. In germline, CDR1 is LGHNA, CDR2 YSLEER. For the CDR3, the DNA is TGCGCCAGCAGCCAGAGGGACAGGGGCACAGATACGCAGTATTTT. This sequence encodes CASSQRDRGTDTQYF.

The rearrangement joins TRBV25-1 to TRBJ2-5; D unclear. The germline CDR1 and CDR2 sequences are MGHDK and SYGVNS. Trimming shortened V by 6 bases and J by 11 bases, and 13 bases separated the two germline ends. The CDR3 sequence is 11 residues long. The CDR3 here is CASSTFREQYF. DNA of the CDR3: TGTGCCAGCAGCACGTTTAGAGAGCAGTACTTC.

This clonotype has a handful of counts. The chain joins TRBV20-1 to TRBJ2-2; 9 positions match TRBD2. This CDR3 is built from 15 residues. V trimming: 4 bases; J trimming: 2 bases; junction bases outside the gene matches: 5. The germline gives CDR1 DFQATT, CDR2 SNEGSKA (reference sequence). In DNA, the CDR3 is TGCAGTGCTACCGGACTAGCGCCAAACACCGGGGAGCTGTTTTTT. Its translation: CSATGLAPNTGELFF.

The chain joins TRBV20-1 to TRBJ2-1, with 7 bases fitting TRBD1. V dropped 6 bases and J dropped 7; count of bases not matched to a gene: 12. Germline V gene data show CDR1 as DFQATT and CDR2 as SNEGSKA (reference sequence). This CDR3 spans 14 amino acids. The CDR3 here is CSAIDRVVLNEQFF. CDR3 nucleotide sequence: TGCAGTGCGATAGACAGGGTAGTTTTGAATGAGCAGTTCTTC.

This clonotype showed up just once. The genes are TRBV5-1 and TRBJ2-3; TRBD1 agrees at 8 bases. The V and J ends lost 4 bases and 3 bases, in that order; junction bases with no gene match: 10. The CDR3 is 16 amino acids. Germline CDR1 SGHRS, CDR2 YFSETQ. The CDR3 loop is CASSRPGQGATDTQYF. The CDR3 coding sequence is TGCGCCAGCAGCCGGCCCGGCCAGGGGGCAACAGATACGCAGTATTTT.

This clonotype was seen a few times. The V call is TRBV4-3, the J call TRBJ2-5; 7 positions agree with TRBD1. CDR3 length: 18 residues. V dropped 0 bases and J dropped 11; count of bases not matched to a gene: 21. Germline lookup yields CDR1 LGHNA and CDR2 YSLEER. CDR3 in amino acids: CASSQEIQGGALYNEQYF. The CDR3 bases are TGCGCCAGCAGCCAAGAAATCCAAGGGGGCGCGCTGTACAATGAGCAGTACTTC.

V is TRBV7-2 and J is TRBJ2-3, with D perhaps matching TRBD2 (5 bases). Deletions cut 5 bases from V and 0 bases from J, with 15 bases between. Germline V gene lookup returns CDR1 SGHTA and CDR2 FQGNSA. The CDR3 totals 16 residues. Written as DNA, the CDR3 is TGTGCCAGCAGCCTAAGTTGGCGGACTAGCACAGATACGCAGTATTTT. It yields the protein CASSLSWRTSTDTQYF.

This clonotype was seen a single time. The gene calls are TRBV29-1 and TRBJ2-2; perhaps TRBD1 as D (6 bases). The germline V gene encodes CDR1 SQVTM and CDR2 ANQGSEA. With 7 bases removed from V and 0 bases from J, the gap between germline ends came to 12 bases. This CDR3 is built from 14 residues. CDR3 DNA sequence: TGCAGCGGCCGGGACACCCCGAACACCGGGGAGCTGTTTTTT. Translated, it gives CSGRDTPNTGELFF.

This chain connects TRBV5-1 to TRBJ2-1; 9 nucleotides agree with TRBD1. Germline V lookup: CDR1 SGHRS, CDR2 YFSETQ. V gave up 7 bases and J gave up 7 bases; unmatched junction bases: 9. The CDR3 is made up of 14 amino acids. The CDR3 nucleotides read TGCGCCAGCTGGGACAGGGCGGGGGTAAATGAGCAGTTCTTC. This sequence encodes CASWDRAGVNEQFF.

Note on this clonotype: It may be a read error: a sequence one base away is much more abundant. The chain links TRBV5-1 to TRBJ2-5, with D uncertain. CDR1 is SGHRS, CDR2 YFSETQ, per germline. This CDR3 region has 13 residues. Deletions cut 4 bases from V and 11 bases from J, with 18 bases between. The CDR3 here is CASSPGLIYKQYF. The CDR3 coding sequence is TGCGCCAGCAGCCCCGGGCTGATCTACAAGCAGTACTTC.

This clonotype was found a few times. The chain links TRBV30 to TRBJ2-2; weak D call: TRBD2 (5 bases). This CDR3 has 14 residues. Deletions cut 3 bases from V and 1 base from J, with 9 bases between. Germline V gene data show CDR1 as GTSNPN and CDR2 as SVGIG (reference sequence). CDR3 region: CAWSGRVNTGELFF. The DNA for the CDR3 is TGTGCCTGGAGCGGGCGGGTGAACACCGGGGAGCTGTTTTTT.

The chain joins TRBV28 to TRBJ2-5, with D perhaps matching TRBD1 (6 bases). The CDR3 has 14 residues. CDR1 is MDHEN, CDR2 SYDVKM, per germline. V was cut by 2 bases and J by 11 bases, with 18 bases left in between. Here the CDR3 DNA reads TGTGCCAGCAGTTTACAACAGGGCCGCGCAGAGCAGTACTTC. Protein product: CASSLQQGRAEQYF.

The chain couples TRBV12-3 or TRBV12-4 to TRBJ2-3; the D gene could be TRBD1 or TRBD2 (5 bases each). The CDR3 contains 17 residues. With 3 bases removed from V and 4 bases from J, the gap between germline ends came to 20 bases. Here the CDR3 reads CASSLKGPRWGADTQYF. In DNA form, the CDR3 reads TGTGCCAGCAGTTTGAAGGGACCCAGATGGGGCGCAGATACGCAGTATTTT.